One TCR beta chain is described in this entry. Its antigen is not identified. Sequencing was performed with immunoSEQ multiplex PCR; in TCRdb, only in-frame clones are kept and a portion is missing. The repertoire holds about 40,000 clones, approximately 77% seen once, with more than 3.5% in the top ten. Germline V lookup: CDR1 LNHDA, CDR2 SQIVND (reference sequence). This CDR3 is 12 amino acids long. Between the trimmed V and J ends, which lost 7 bases and 8 bases, there was a span of 9 bases. These data are taken from a study of CD4 T cells in relation to SARS-CoV-2 and coronaviruses. Study summary: TCR beta CDR3s were sequenced after approximately 11-day antigen culture of PBMCs. Median patient age was almost 40 years, spanning 21 to 72 years.

General study points: According to naive versus memory sequencing, detected responses are memory recall, not newly primed.

The material sequenced was naive CD4+ T cells from PBMCs, cultured in vitro. Described subset: naive CD4+ T cells isolated by negative enrichment. The rearrangement links TRBV19 to TRBJ1-6; D ambiguous. The receptor was isolated from an adult with COVID-19. The CDR3 reads CASNLPYSPLHF. The CDR3 coding sequence is TGTGCCAGTAACCTCCCTTATTCACCCCTCCACTTT.